The next 6 T cell receptor beta chains were all read from a single sample in a study of T-cell memory formation after mild COVID-19 (dated by TCRdb to about 2021). Libraries were prepared through 5' RACE. Sequenced using an Illumina NovaSeq 6000. TCRdb reprocessing: public reads trimmed at Q25 with fastp, clones called with MiXCR, in-frame beta chains kept. Each entry is one CDR3 protein sequence, shown with its most common DNA and genes. The sample table shows about 430,000 distinct CDR3 sequences, and 24% are seen once. The leading ten clones occupy around 8.8% of the sample. The sequenced sample consisted of PBMCs or a T cell subset sorted from them (not recorded which). The receptors originated from an adult woman who had mild COVID-19 (a few samples of this study predate the infection). The sample titles of this study are shuffled in the database, so cell type and time point are left out; the donor was told from shared clones.

This clonotype was counted only a few times. The rearrangement joins TRBV7-8 to TRBJ1-6, with TRBD1 as a possible D gene (6 bases). The CDR3 sequence is 16 residues long. Germline V gives CDR1 SGHVS, CDR2 FQNEAQ. V shed 2 bases and J shed 6 bases, with 14 bases lying between them. The CDR3 DNA sequence: TGTGCCAGCAGCTTATACTCGGGCAGGGGTAATTCACCCCTCCACTTT. It yields the protein CASSLYSGRGNSPLHF.

This chain links TRBV6-5 with TRBJ2-3; 7 nucleotides match TRBD1. This CDR3 spans 12 amino acids. The V gene's germline CDR1 is MNHEY and CDR2 SVGAGI. Germline trimming cut 3 bases from V and 8 bases from J; bases unmatched to any gene: 2. The CDR3 loop is CASSYAGGTQYF. The CDR3 DNA reads TGTGCCAGCAGTTATGCAGGGGGTACGCAGTATTTT.

The chain has TRBV2 and TRBJ2-2; TRBD2 matches at 9 bases. The J segment lost 5 bases and the V segment lost 7 bases, leaving 8 bases of the junction unmatched. Germline V gene lookup returns CDR1 SNHLY and CDR2 FYNNEI. The CDR3 totals 15 residues. The CDR3 loop is CASTGGGAVTGELFF. CDR3 DNA: TGTGCCAGCACCGGCGGGGGGGCCGTAACCGGGGAGCTGTTTTTT.

In this sample, this clonotype turned up a few times. The chain links TRBV24-1 to TRBJ2-1; TRBD1 agrees at 10 bases. Per germline, CDR1 KGHDR and CDR2 SFDVKD. After removal of 11 bases from V and 1 base from J, the junction contained 4 bases not matched to a gene. There are 14 residues in the CDR3. The CDR3 nucleotides read TGTGCCATCGGGACAGGGGTTTCCTACAATGAGCAGTTCTTC. Translation: CAIGTGVSYNEQFF.

This rearrangement joins TRBV4-1 to TRBJ2-7; possibly TRBD1 for D (6 bases). V was shortened by 1 base and J by 3 bases, with 13 bases between the two germline ends. The germline V gene has CDR1 MGHRA and CDR2 YSYEKL. This CDR3 is 15 amino acids long. CDR3 sequence reads: CASSQGTAPSYEQYF. The CDR3 DNA is TGCGCCAGCAGCCAAGGGACAGCGCCCAGCTACGAGCAGTACTTC.

This chain's CDR3 is CASSLSQGENEQYF. Written as DNA, the CDR3 is TGTGCCAGCAGCCTAAGCCAGGGGGAAAACGAGCAGTACTTC. The genes are TRBV4-2 and TRBJ2-7, with 7 bases fitting TRBD1. Germline V lookup: CDR1 LGHNA, CDR2 YNFKEQ. There are 14 residues in the CDR3. The junction had 8 bases not matched to a gene; V was cut back by 4 bases and J by 5 bases.